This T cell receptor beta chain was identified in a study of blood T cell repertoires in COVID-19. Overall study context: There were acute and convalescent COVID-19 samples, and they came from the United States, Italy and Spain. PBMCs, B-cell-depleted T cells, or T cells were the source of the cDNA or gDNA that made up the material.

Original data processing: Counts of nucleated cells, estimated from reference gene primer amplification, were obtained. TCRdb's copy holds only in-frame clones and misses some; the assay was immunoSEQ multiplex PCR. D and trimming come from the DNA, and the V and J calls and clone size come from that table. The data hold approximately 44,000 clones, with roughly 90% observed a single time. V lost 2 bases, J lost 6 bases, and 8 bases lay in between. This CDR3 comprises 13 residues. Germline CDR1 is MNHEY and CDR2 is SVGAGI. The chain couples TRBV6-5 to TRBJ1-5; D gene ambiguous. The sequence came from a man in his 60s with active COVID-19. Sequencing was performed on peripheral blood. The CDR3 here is CASSYEVGQPQHF. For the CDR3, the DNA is TGTGCCAGCAGTTACGAGGTGGGTCAGCCCCAGCATTTT.